This TCR beta chain came from a study of radiation and T cells in renal cell carcinoma. Broader study findings: Top tumor clonotypes rose in blood 2 weeks post-radiation, then contracted.

Time point reported: blood 2 weeks post-SBRT. Treatment given: 15 Gy SBRT to primary tumor, nephrectomy 4 weeks later. Radiation-treated patients gave blood at baseline, week 2 and week 4. The tumor was a clear cell renal cell carcinoma. In germline, CDR1 is SGHRS, CDR2 YFSETQ. The CDR3 is 15 amino acids. The V gene end was trimmed by 4 bases and the J gene end by 4 bases; junction bases not matched to a gene: 8. With respect to this clone: Antigen specificity is unknown.

Clones were read by immunoSEQ multiplex PCR, and TCRdb kept only the in-frame ones, dropping some. This sample has about 130,000 clones, with roughly four fifths found just once. This chain connects TRBV5-1 to TRBJ1-2, with 9 bases aligning to TRBD1. The sample consisted of blood, taken from a patient whose treatment included radiotherapy and nephrectomy. The sequence derives from a man between 50 and 59 years old with renal cell carcinoma. In DNA form, the CDR3 reads TGCGCCAGCAGCCTTGACAGGGGGACAACCTATGGCTACACCTTC. Its protein product is CASSLDRGTTYGYTF.